This passage covers 15 T cell receptor beta chains from one sample sequenced in a study of blood T cell repertoires in COVID-19. Method: immunoSEQ multiplex PCR; TCRdb's copy keeps in-frame clones and lacks some. In the table there are 300,000 to 350,000 clones, about nine tenths of which are singletons. The material sequenced was peripheral blood. The receptors originated from a man between 18 and 35 years old with active or convalescent COVID-19.

The chain is built from TRBV15 and TRBJ2-1; 10 bases agree with TRBD2. Germline loops: CDR1 LNHNV, CDR2 YYDKDF (reference sequence). After removal of 0 bases from V and 6 bases from J, the junction contained 8 bases not matched to a gene. The CDR3 is 17 residues long. CDR3 nucleotides: TGTGCCACCAGCAGAGATTGGGCTAGCGGGAGTAGCAATGAGCAGTTCTTC. Translating it yields CATSRDWASGSSNEQFF.

The chain carries TRBV28 and TRBJ2-1; possible D gene TRBD2, 6 bases. The V and J ends lost 5 bases and 2 bases respectively, with 13 bases between them. The CDR3 has 15 residues. Per germline, CDR1 MDHEN and CDR2 SYDVKM. The CDR3, as DNA: TGTGCCAGCAGTGACGGGGGTAGCCCCTACAATGAGCAGTTCTTC. Its translation is CASSDGGSPYNEQFF. Full variable domain (outside the CDR3, taken from reference TRBV28 and TRBJ2-1): DVKVTQSSRYLVKRTGEKVFLECVQDMDHENMFWYRQDPGLGLRLIYFSYDVKMKEKGDIPEGYSVSREKKERFSLILESASTNQTSMYLCASSDGGSPYNEQFFGPGTRLTVL.

The chain combines TRBV4-1 with TRBJ1-2; D call uncertain. The CDR3 is 11 amino acids. Trimming took 0 bases from V and 8 from J, leaving 4 bases between them. Germline values: CDR1 MGHRA, CDR2 YSYEKL. DNA of the CDR3: TGCGCCAGCAGCCAAGAGCGAGGCTACACCTTC. This codes for CASSQERGYTF.

The chain joins TRBV3-1 (or the pseudogene TRBV3-2) to TRBJ1-4, with D possibly TRBD1 on 5 matching bases. Germline values: CDR1 LGHDT, CDR2 YNNKEL (reference sequence). Trimming pared 2 bases from V and 8 bases from J, leaving 15 bases between. The CDR3 totals 15 residues. The CDR3 is CASSQWGGRGEKLFF. The DNA of the CDR3 is TGTGCCAGCAGCCAATGGGGCGGCCGAGGAGAAAAACTGTTTTTT.

The chain uses TRBV7-3 and TRBJ2-7, with 9 bases aligning to TRBD2. From germline, CDR1 is SGHTA and CDR2 FQGTGA. CDR3 length equals 15 residues. The ends lost 2 bases at V and 0 bases at J; junction bases unmatched: 2. CDR3 sequence reads: CASSLYSGSSYEQYF. The CDR3 nucleotides read TGTGCCAGCAGCTTATATAGCGGGAGCTCCTACGAGCAGTACTTC.

The chain is built from TRBV15 and TRBJ2-5, with 11 bases that match TRBD2. This CDR3 comprises 17 residues. Losses at the gene ends were 1 base for V and 2 bases for J; bases not matched to a gene: 6. Germline V gene lookup returns CDR1 LNHNV and CDR2 YYDKDF (reference sequence). CDR3 in DNA: TGTGCCACCAGCAGAGTTTTAGCGGGGGGGCCGCAAGAGACCCAGTACTTC. It is translated as CATSRVLAGGPQETQYF.

CDR3: CASSSGQNTEAFF. The CDR3 DNA reads TGCGCCAGCAGCTCCGGACAGAACACTGAAGCTTTCTTT. This chain links TRBV5-1 with TRBJ1-1; possibly TRBD1 for D (5 bases). The CDR3 is 13 amino acids. V lost 3 bases and J lost 1, with 7 bases in between. Germline V gene data show CDR1 as SGHRS and CDR2 as YFSETQ. The full variable domain, in which reference TRBV5-1 and TRBJ1-1 provide the parts outside the CDR3, is KAGVTQTPRYLIKTRGQQVTLSCSPISGHRSVSWYQQTPGQGLQFLFEYFSETQRNKGNFPGRFSGRQFSNSRSEMNVSTLELGDSALYLCASSSGQNTEAFFGQGTRLTVV.

This chain links TRBV5-1 with TRBJ2-7; D is perhaps TRBD1 (6 bases). V gave up 4 bases and J gave up 3 bases, with 14 bases separating them. The germline gives CDR1 SGHRS, CDR2 YFSETQ. CDR3 length: 14 amino acids. CDR3 amino acids: CASSETDRIYEQYF. The CDR3 DNA reads as TGCGCCAGCAGCGAAACGGACAGAATCTACGAGCAGTACTTC.

This chain uses TRBV7-9 with TRBJ2-7; 10 bases are a match to TRBD1. The CDR3 totals 15 residues. Germline CDR1 reads SEHNR; CDR2 reads FQNEAQ (reference sequence). The V and J ends lost 4 bases and 5 bases, in that order; junction bases with no gene match: 8. CDR3: CASSSRQGAIDEQYF. As DNA, the CDR3 is TGTGCCAGCAGCTCAAGACAGGGGGCGATCGACGAGCAGTACTTC.

The chain links TRBV19 to TRBJ2-1, with 7 nucleotides matching TRBD2. Per germline, CDR1 LNHDA and CDR2 SQIVND (reference sequence). This CDR3 region has 14 residues. Trimming took 3 bases from V and 6 from J; bases not matched to a gene: 5. This chain's CDR3 is CASSMGTGGNEQFF. Here the CDR3 DNA reads TGTGCCAGTAGTATGGGCACGGGGGGCAATGAGCAGTTCTTC.

This clone is a singleton in its sample. This chain links TRBV27 with TRBJ2-1, with 9 positions matching TRBD2. The germline V gene has CDR1 MNHEY and CDR2 SMNVEV (reference sequence). V trimming: 3 bases; J trimming: 5 bases; junction bases outside the gene matches: 5. The CDR3 is made up of 15 amino acids. CDR3 sequence: CASSFILAGDNEQFF. As DNA, the CDR3 is TGTGCCAGCAGTTTTATACTAGCGGGTGACAATGAGCAGTTCTTC.

This chain joins TRBV7-2 and TRBJ2-5; TRBD2 aligns across 7 bases. CDR1 is SGHTA, CDR2 FQGNSA, per germline. The CDR3 is made up of 18 amino acids. Losses at the gene ends were 5 bases for V and 11 bases for J; bases not matched to a gene: 26. The CDR3 bases are TGTGCCAGCAGCCAACCCCGGGACTACAATATCCCAAGAGATTCGCAGTACTTC. Its protein product is CASSQPRDYNIPRDSQYF. The full variable domain, completed using reference TRBV7-2 and TRBJ2-5, is GAGVSQSPSNKVTEKGKDVELRCDPISGHTALYWYRQSLGQGLEFLIYFQGNSAPDKSGLPSDRFSAERTGGSVSTLTIQRTQQEDSAVYLCASSQPRDYNIPRDSQYFGPGTRLLVL.

The chain has TRBV19 and TRBJ1-1; TRBD1 agrees at 7 bases. The V segment lost 4 bases and the J segment 0 bases; nucleotides outside the gene matches: 2. The CDR3 sequence is 14 residues long. The germline gives CDR1 LNHDA, CDR2 SQIVND (reference sequence). CDR3 protein: CASSRGQLNTEAFF. DNA of the CDR3: TGTGCCAGTAGTAGGGGACAGCTGAACACTGAAGCTTTCTTT.

The chain employs TRBV5-1 and TRBJ1-1; D may be TRBD1 (5 bases). Trimming took off 0 bases at V and 1 base at J, with 13 bases between the two ends. The CDR3 contains 16 residues. Germline V gene lookup returns CDR1 SGHRS and CDR2 YFSETQ. The CDR3 DNA sequence: TGCGCCAGCAGCTTGGGGGGCTTCGGGCGGAACACTGAAGCTTTCTTT. The encoded protein is CASSLGGFGRNTEAFF.

The chain is built from TRBV5-1 and TRBJ2-3, with a weak D call TRBD1 (7 bases). This CDR3 is built from 15 residues. With 4 bases removed from V and 7 bases from J, the gap between germline ends came to 19 bases. CDR1 and CDR2 (germline): SGHRS, YFSETQ. CDR3 residues: CASSPRGGGGNTQYF. The CDR3, as DNA: TGCGCCAGCAGCCCCCGAGGAGGGGGCGGAAATACGCAGTATTTT.